This T cell receptor beta chain was found in a study of T cell responses to AZD1222 COVID-19 vaccine. Study outcomes and limitations: Donors were chiefly white British, with a greater number of females, and clonal diversity was perhaps underestimated. Researchers took repertoire samples only after the peak T cell response had come.

This table comes from immunoSEQ multiplex PCR, and its TCRdb copy is limited to in-frame clones, with some not included. The top ten hold approximately 1.7% of the sample, which has approximately 210,000 clones, roughly 94% seen once. Trimming took off 1 base at V and 3 bases at J, with 7 bases between the two ends. The CDR3 sequence is 13 residues long. CDR1 and CDR2 (germline): SGHAT, FQNNGV. With regard to this clone: Its antigen is not identified.

The starting material was peripheral blood, obtained 28 days after the second dose of the MenACWY control vaccine. This sequence originates from an adult who received the MenACWY meningococcal vaccine as a control. This chain connects TRBV11-2 to TRBJ2-7; D gene uncertain. Here the CDR3 reads CASSLGLDYEQYF. As DNA, the CDR3 is TGTGCCAGCAGCTTAGGGCTAGACTACGAGCAGTACTTC.